The text below deals with one T cell receptor beta chain. The Seattle patients joined while their infection was active and were tracked longitudinally afterward. In the authors' workflow: It was from reference gene primer amplification that nucleated cell counts were estimated. Only in-frame clones appear in the TCRdb table, and some are missing; sequencing was by immunoSEQ multiplex PCR. That table gives V, J and clone size, and the DNA gave D and trimming. The repertoire consists of some 310,000 clones, with 90% occurring once and the leading ten covering about 1%. The entry originates in a study of blood T cell repertoires in COVID-19. Study details: Spain, Italy and the United States supplied samples that represented acute and convalescent COVID-19. From T cells, B-cell-depleted T cells, or PBMCs came the material, which was cDNA or gDNA.

The CDR3 totals 15 residues. V was clipped by 3 bases and J by 1 base, with 9 bases between them. The germline V gene encodes CDR1 LNHDA and CDR2 SQIVND (reference sequence). J is TRBJ2-2 and V is TRBV19; maybe TRBD2 (6 bases). The receptor comes from a woman between 35 and 50 years old with COVID-19, enrolled during active disease. The sequenced material came from peripheral blood. CDR3 DNA sequence: TGTGCCAGTAGTATTACCGGGGGGAACACCGGGGAGCTGTTTTTT. Its translation: CASSITGGNTGELFF.